The text below deals with one T cell receptor beta chain. This sample was taken from a study of blood T cell repertoires in COVID-19. Study-level information: Whether acute or convalescent, the COVID-19 samples came from the United States, Italy and Spain. In each case, the material was cDNA or gDNA derived from T cells, B-cell-depleted T cells, or PBMCs.

Per the study methods: Researchers report that nucleated cell counts were estimated from reference gene primer amplification. Produced via immunoSEQ multiplex PCR; TCRdb's table is partial and in-frame only. V and J calls plus clone size are reproduced from that table; the DNA served to infer D and trimming. This table holds 200,000 to 300,000 clones, about 88% found once. The V end was cut by 5 bases, the J end by 7 bases, with 14 bases between. The CDR3 runs 13 residues. The V gene's germline CDR1 is SGHTA and CDR2 FQGNSA. The source material was peripheral blood. The J gene is TRBJ1-1, the V gene TRBV7-2; maybe TRBD1 (6 bases). This clonotype was obtained from a woman between 70 and 85 years old with active or convalescent COVID-19. CDR3 protein: CASSPGGGNEAFF. DNA for the CDR3: TGTGCCAGCAGCCCGGGCGGGGGCAATGAAGCTTTCTTT.